This TCR beta chain was captured in a study of shared clonotypes between healthy human individuals (dated by TCRdb to the early 2020s). Regarding the study in general: A couple of women and three men aged 18 to 49 years were included in the cohort. Per donor, three plates each were used for CD4 naive and CD4 memory, two for CD8 naive, and one for CD8 memory. To estimate repertoire size and how much clonotype sharing occurs between individuals, the study deeply sequenced the blood TCR repertoires of five healthy adults. Different laboratories and diverse techniques were used to prepare libraries and sequence TCR repertoires, to increase sequencing depth and limit assay-specific biases. Leukapheresis yielded between about 0.9 and 9 billion PBMCs per donor.

Using the deep immunoSEQ assay, multiplex PCR amplified TCR CDR3 regions from genomic DNA. Extracted genomic DNA from each cell subset was spread evenly across all wells of several immunoSEQ 96-well plates, with each plate serving as a replicate. For sorted subsets, roughly 200 ng genomic DNA, equal to tens of thousands of T cell genomes, was loaded into each replicate PCR. The purified libraries were quantified using a Qubit 3.0 fluorometer, sized with a Bioanalyzer 2100, and then quantified again using the KAPA Library Quantification kit. A separate single-read 150-cycle Illumina NextSeq 550 flow cell was used to sequence each immunoSEQ 96-well plate. The authors' analysis ran thus. Because the immunoSEQ output held only junctional sequences and lacked quality scores, the filtering could not match the filtering applied to full-length reads. To assign V/J genes and CDR3, sequences were annotated using PyIR, a Python wrapper for IgBLAST v1.9, with IMGT germline references. Reads with weak V/J assignments (E-value above 1e-6), missing CDR3, stop codons, out-of-frame junctions, or ambiguous translated residues were removed. V3J clonotypes were defined as sequences sharing the same inferred V gene, J gene, and CDR3 amino acid sequence. Percentage overlap between repertoires was computed as shared unique clonotypes divided by the size of the smaller repertoire. Repertoire richness was assessed with RTK rarefaction, the Chao1 estimator, and Recon v2.1 estimates of unobserved clonotypes. Generation probabilities were computed with OLGA for all TCRbeta clonotypes obtained by the gDNA method from four donors. TCRdb carries this immuneACCESS record with in-frame sequences only. Its versions omit some clonotypes, under half of them owing to an unresolved V gene in the studies checked, with the rest unexplained. V and J calls and clone size are copied from that table; D and trimming were computed from the DNA. This sample gives around 2.1 million clones in total; about 93% of them show up just once. The ten most abundant clones make up under 2% of the sample.

The full study reports these points: Based on pairwise subsampling, the degree of clonotype sharing among donors was expected to be affected by sequencing depth. Compared with non-shared clonotypes, the clonotypes found in all four sorted-subset donors had higher generation probabilities. Estimated clonotype richness was generally larger for naive than for memory subsets. Rarefaction of sorted-subset datasets indicated incomplete sequencing despite the large sequencing depth. Sampling was restricted to blood, and TCR repertoires in tissues likely differ from the TCR repertoires found in blood. The genetic and exposure-history diversity represented was limited by the small number of donors. Sharing across a few donors was observed for about 5% of naive CD4, under 4% of naive CD8, 2.3% of memory CD4, and 0.4% of memory CD8 clonotypes.

Comment on this clone: Its antigen remains unidentified. No clone much larger than this one lies a single base away; base qualities are absent.

CD8 naive samples consisted of CD45RO-negative cells that were positively selected for CCR7, yielding a CD45RA+CCR7+ population without TemRA cells. Healthy HIV-negative adults with no recently reported acute infections or vaccinations were included as donors. Every donor was a Caucasian adult residing in Nashville, Tennessee, USA. Blood was obtained by leukapheresis, after which PBMCs were separated by Ficoll-Histopaque density gradient centrifugation and cryopreserved in liquid nitrogen vapor phase. Purity and quantity of every magnetically sorted T cell population were checked by analytical flow cytometry. Genomic DNA was isolated from each sorted fraction and quantified by UV absorbance on a Nanodrop 2000c. V is clipped by 0 bases and J by 2 bases, and the sequence between their germline boundaries is 12 bases long. CDR1 SGHRS and CDR2 YFSETQ were looked up in the germline V gene. Spanning cysteine to phenylalanine, the CDR3 consists of 16 amino acids. CDR3 DNA is the only sequence kept; it has 48 bases, read in frame from the first base.

This TCR was sampled from a man younger than 30 in good health. Some clones in this sample may be carry-over from other donors' samples. The rearrangement combines TRBV5-1 with TRBJ2-1; the D segment may tentatively be TRBD1 or TRBD2, each giving 6 matched bases. Sequenced material: naive CD8+ T cells from PBMCs. The cell subset or site tag for this specimen amounts to: CD45RA+CCR7+. CDR3 sequence: CASSLEGGIAYNEQFF. The sequenced DNA is TGCGCCAGCAGCTTGGAAGGGGGGATCGCCTACAATGAGCAGTTCTTC.